The clone carrying this TCR beta chain was counted many times. The antigen is not known. The data were obtained in a study of neurological immune-mediated disorders. The unsorted libraries were generated from a total of 2 million PBMCs, which had been stored in RNAlater at -80 C. Template-switch 5'RACE cDNA synthesis added a 10-nucleotide unique molecular identifier. A single record per CDR3 protein comes from TCRdb applying MiXCR to the 5' RACE reads. This repertoire shows tens of thousands of distinct CDR3 sequences, over 9% found once; its top ten account for over 20%. V gave up 0 bases and J gave up 7 bases, with 4 bases separating them. The germline V gene encodes CDR1 MNHEY and CDR2 SVGEGT. There are 12 residues in the CDR3. Study-level findings and limits: Private repertoires in all groups were suggested by the finding that expanded clones across subjects shared no CDR3 amino acid sequences. Falling below healthy controls, multiple sclerosis showed the least TCR clonal expansion, while HTLV-1-associated myelopathy showed the most.

The source of this sequence is a woman aged 40 to 49 with HTLV-1-associated myelopathy (HAM/TSP). The chain has TRBV6-2 or TRBV6-3 and TRBJ2-1; unclear D gene. Sequences were obtained from PBMCs. CDR3 sequence (DNA): TGTGCCAGCAGTTACTCCCTTAATGAGCAGTTCTTC. Amino acids: CASSYSLNEQFF.